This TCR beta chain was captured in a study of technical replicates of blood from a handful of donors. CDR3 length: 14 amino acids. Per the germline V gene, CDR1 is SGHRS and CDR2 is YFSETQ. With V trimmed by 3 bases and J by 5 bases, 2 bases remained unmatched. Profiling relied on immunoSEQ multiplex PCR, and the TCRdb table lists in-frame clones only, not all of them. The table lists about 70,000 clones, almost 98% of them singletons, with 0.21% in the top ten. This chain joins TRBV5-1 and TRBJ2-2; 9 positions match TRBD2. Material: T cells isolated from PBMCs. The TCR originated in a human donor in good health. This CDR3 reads CASSWRGGTGELFF. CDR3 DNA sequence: TGCGCCAGCAGCTGGCGGGGGGGAACCGGGGAGCTGTTTTTT.